This TCR beta chain was found in a study of T cell clusters in autoimmune cytopenias (dated by TCRdb to between 2018 and 2020). Regarding the complete study: Of the 40 or so healthy donor controls, 22 were female, and the group had a mean age of 56 years and a median age of about 63 years. The study was designed to test whether a disease-specific immune repertoire signature usable as a blood-based biomarker is carried by autoimmune cytopenia patients. TRB sequencing reached a median depth of roughly 52,000 reads per sample and yielded a median of about 2,500 distinct TRB clonotypes per sample. Repertoires from autoimmune hepatitis patients were compared with those of some 25 healthy donors matched for age and sex. Controls were 25 age-matched healthy donors for primary cytopenia and about 14 age-matched CLL patients for secondary cytopenia. Peripheral blood TRB and IGH repertoires were sequenced in autoimmune cytopenia patients at active disease and during treatment follow-up, alongside healthy, CLL and autoimmune hepatitis controls. The full study reports these points: Compared with active autoimmune hepatitis patients, healthy donors had almost three times as many exclusive TRB clusters, a finding consistent with an autoimmunity-wide signature. TRB repertoire shifts, with less even repertoires in secondary cytopenia and CLL, mostly reflected lymphoma bias rather than autoimmunity. The T cell clusters were defined only in silico, and the functional role of the clusters still needed to be validated experimentally. The cluster-lack signature was not seen for secondary cytopenia versus CLL, apparently masked by the dominant lymphoma-associated repertoire. GLIPH results suggested that primary autoimmune cytopenia patients were missing physiological T cell clusters, with approximately 47 clusters found only in healthy donors compared with roughly 15 found only in patients.

To amplify TRB rearrangements, a touch-down multiplex PCR protocol was run with the TRB-A and TRB-B primer pools combined in a single tube. Illumina adapters and sample indices were added to the amplicons through two consecutive PCR reactions using Phusion HS II polymerase. Amplicons were gel-purified with the NucleoSpin Gel and PCR Clean-up kit, then quantified by Qubit and quality-checked on an Agilent 2100 Bioanalyzer. Libraries were sequenced on an Illumina MiSeq using 600-cycle, single-indexed, paired-end runs. The source study handled its data this way. MiXCR version 2.1.12, together with the default MiXCR reference library, was used to align and assemble the TRB reads. A clone was defined by each unique CDR3 nucleotide sequence, and the analysis included only productive sequences with two or more reads. Alpha-parameterized diversity profiles (alpha 0 to 5), including the Shannon (alpha 1) and Simpson (alpha 2) indices, were computed with an R script to assess repertoire diversity. Combinatorial TRB VJ usage was calculated with the tcR package and was compared between cohorts by principal component analysis performed with ade4. GLIPH was used to cluster TCRbeta CDR3s in pairs of cohorts matched for age and read depth, and a Wilcoxon test was used to compare cluster frequencies. The reads went through TCRdb reprocessing, and each CDR3 protein sequence gets one entry with no DNA. The V and J calls were not made by the authors but by TCRdb's processing. The table for this sample shows about 6,000 distinct CDR3 sequences. Jointly, the top ten make up 5.5% to 6% of the sample.

Note on this clonotype: It has no known antigen specificity.

Each sample's TRB amplification started from about 250 ng of peripheral blood genomic DNA, which corresponds to approximately 36,000 genome equivalents. The CDR3 contains 18 residues, cysteine and phenylalanine counted. There is no recorded DNA. These data also formed part of another study, on T cell repertoires in aging, cancer and after chemotherapy. As the second study states: Donors spanned six age groups from 30 or younger to 70 or older, with at least three individuals per group. Healthy donor control TCR repertoires were recorded over several months to years and showed clear clonal overlap across re-sampling. The complete dataset included 8 million to 9.5 million TCR reads. Compared with age-matched healthy donors, untreated patients with either hematological or solid cancers had significantly lower TCR diversity in the blood along with higher clonality. Declining TCR diversity with age in healthy donors was mainly explained by loss of richness; in cancer patients, loss of evenness also contributed. Median generation probability increased over the chemotherapy interval in both cancer cohorts, suggesting repertoire reconstitution through rebound thymic output. According to the authors, the repertoire data do not permit conclusions about immunological memory after chemotherapy. The study profiled peripheral blood TCR beta repertoires from healthy donors and cancer patients to examine immunoaging and T cell reconstitution after chemotherapy. Alongside some 96 healthy donors serving as a reference group, the cohort included approximately 220 cancer patients, of whom around 91 had hematological cancers and 110 to 140 had solid cancers. Processing of the TRB sequences was carried out with MiXCR versions 2.12 and 3.0.5. Shannon diversity, evenness, clonality (one minus evenness), and alpha-parameterized diversity profiles from alpha 0 to 5 were included as repertoire metrics. The IGoR algorithm was used to calculate generation probabilities for clones in the paired samples taken before and after chemotherapy.

This chain joins TRBV12-3 or TRBV12-4 to TRBJ2-3; TCRdb reports TRBD2, a call that lacks DNA to check it against. Sequenced sample: peripheral blood. This TCR was recovered from a human donor in good health. This receptor carries the CDR3 CASRPIGLAGGLEDTQYF.